The 19 T cell receptor beta chains given below trace back to one sample, sequenced in a study of T cell responses to AZD1222 COVID-19 vaccine. This table comes from immunoSEQ multiplex PCR, and its TCRdb copy is limited to in-frame clones, with some not included. Of 120,000 to 150,000 clones in the sample, 75% to 95% were seen once. The source was peripheral blood, collected 28 days after the second dose of the MenACWY control vaccine. These receptor sequences come from an adult who received the MenACWY meningococcal vaccine as a control.

The chain couples TRBV7-2 to TRBJ2-5; 8 nucleotides match TRBD2. Per germline, CDR1 SGHTA and CDR2 FQGNSA. After removal of 2 bases from V and 2 bases from J, the junction contained 7 bases not matched to a gene. The CDR3 runs to 16 residues. The chain's CDR3 is CASSLRLAGGQETQYF. CDR3 nucleotide sequence: TGTGCCAGCAGCTTACGATTGGCGGGGGGACAAGAGACCCAGTACTTC.

This chain uses TRBV19 with TRBJ1-2, with 9 positions matching TRBD1. The length of the CDR3 is 15 residues. Per the germline V gene, CDR1 is LNHDA and CDR2 is SQIVND (reference sequence). V lost 4 bases and J lost 6; bases outside the gene matches: 9. CDR3 loop: CASSTTRQGVNGYTF. The CDR3 bases are TGTGCCAGTAGTACTACCCGACAGGGGGTTAATGGCTACACCTTC.

The chain has TRBV5-1 and TRBJ1-1; 7 bases agree with TRBD1. Germline trimming cut 5 bases from V and 1 base from J; bases unmatched to any gene: 14. The CDR3 is 17 residues long. The germline gives CDR1 SGHRS, CDR2 YFSETQ. In DNA form, the CDR3 reads TGCGCCAGCAGGACGAAATTGGGGGACAGTGCGAACACTGAAGCTTTCTTT. Its protein product is CASRTKLGDSANTEAFF.

The chain carries TRBV19 and TRBJ2-2; 11 nucleotides agree with TRBD1. The CDR3 runs 16 residues. Germline-derived CDR1 and CDR2 are LNHDA and SQIVND (reference sequence). V lost 6 bases, J lost 6 bases, and 9 bases stayed unmatched. The DNA of the CDR3 is TGTGCCAGTAGCCCTTTCGGGACAGGGGGTGCCGGGGAGCTGTTTTTT. Residues: CASSPFGTGGAGELFF.

CDR3 residues: CASSRRATEAFF. The CDR3 DNA reads as TGTGCCAGCAGTCGCAGGGCCACTGAAGCTTTCTTT. The chain couples TRBV6-5 to TRBJ1-1; D may be TRBD1 (5 bases). The CDR3 covers 12 residues. Per germline, CDR1 MNHEY and CDR2 SVGAGI. V was cut by 5 bases and J by 4 bases, with 8 bases left in between.

This chain connects TRBV7-9 to TRBJ2-2, with D unresolved. Trimming removed 7 bases from V and 6 bases from J, with 15 bases in between. CDR1 is SEHNR, CDR2 FQNEAQ, per germline (reference sequence). The CDR3 is made up of 14 amino acids. The chain's CDR3 is CASNTQGKPGELFF. Written as DNA, the CDR3 is TGTGCCAGCAACACACAAGGGAAACCCGGGGAGCTGTTTTTT.

V and J are TRBV7-8 and TRBJ1-6; 7 bases line up with TRBD1. CDR3 length equals 13 residues. After removal of 8 bases from V and 8 bases from J, the junction contained 6 bases not matched to a gene. Germline V lookup: CDR1 SGHVS, CDR2 FQNEAQ. The CDR3 nucleotides read TGTGCCAGCGGTTTCCAGGGGGATTCACCCCTCCACTTT. It is translated as CASGFQGDSPLHF.

This clone appeared a single time. This chain joins TRBV19 and TRBJ2-3, with TRBD2 identical over 14 bases. Germline CDR1 is LNHDA and CDR2 is SQIVND (reference sequence). The CDR3 length is 18 residues. Germline trimming cut 4 bases from V and 0 bases from J; bases unmatched to any gene: 6. The CDR3, as DNA: TGTGCCAGTAGTAGCCCCGGGACTAGCGGGGGAAGCACAGATACGCAGTATTTT. Protein: CASSSPGTSGGSTDTQYF.

This chain joins TRBV7-9 and TRBJ2-2; D gene uncertain. Germline CDR1 reads SEHNR; CDR2 reads FQNEAQ (reference sequence). The CDR3 loop spans 19 amino acids. The V end was cut by 1 base, the J end by 0 bases, with 18 bases between. CDR3 amino acids: CASSLDYGSRLSNTGELFF. In nucleotides, the CDR3 is TGTGCCAGCAGCTTAGACTATGGCAGTCGCCTATCGAACACCGGGGAGCTGTTTTTT.

The chain combines TRBV28 with TRBJ2-2; 9 bases agree with TRBD1. Germline trimming cut 6 bases from V and 0 bases from J; bases unmatched to any gene: 14. CDR1 and CDR2 from the germline V gene are MDHEN and SYDVKM. The CDR3 is 19 amino acids. The CDR3 bases are TGTGCCAGCAGACCCGAAGGGACAGGGAGAAATACGAACACCGGGGAGCTGTTTTTT. Amino acids: CASRPEGTGRNTNTGELFF. Filled out from reference TRBV28 and TRBJ2-2, the complete variable domain reads DVKVTQSSRYLVKRTGEKVFLECVQDMDHENMFWYRQDPGLGLRLIYFSYDVKMKEKGDIPEGYSVSREKKERFSLILESASTNQTSMYLCASRPEGTGRNTNTGELFFGEGSRLTVL.

This chain joins TRBV27 and TRBJ1-6; the D is unclear. Germline values: CDR1 MNHEY, CDR2 SMNVEV (reference sequence). Trimming took off 2 bases at V and 2 bases at J, with 13 bases between the two ends. The CDR3 runs 17 residues. The CDR3 loop is CASSLVGMGAYNSPLHF. The CDR3 DNA follows: TGTGCCAGCAGTTTAGTGGGGATGGGTGCCTATAATTCACCCCTCCACTTT.

This chain links TRBV12-5 with TRBJ2-2; no reliable D call. Trimming shortened V by 1 base and J by 4 bases, and 10 bases separated the two germline ends. This CDR3 contains 15 residues. Looked up from germline, CDR1 is LGHNT and CDR2 is FRNRAP. In DNA form, the CDR3 reads TGTGCTAGTGGTTTGGGTCAGTCAACCACCGGGGAGCTGTTTTTT. Translating gives CASGLGQSTTGELFF.

The chain has TRBV11-2 and TRBJ2-5; D unresolved. Germline V gene sequence: CDR1 SGHAT, CDR2 FQNNGV. The CDR3 runs 16 residues. V shed 3 bases and J shed 2 bases, with 16 bases lying between them. Here the CDR3 reads CASSFIRLGNQETQYF. The DNA for the CDR3 is TGTGCCAGCAGCTTTATTAGGCTAGGAAATCAAGAGACCCAGTACTTC.

The chain links TRBV9 to TRBJ2-3; 16 bases agree with TRBD2. Germline V gives CDR1 SGDLS, CDR2 YYNGEE. This CDR3 has 18 amino acids. The V gene end was trimmed by 8 bases and the J gene end by 5 bases; junction bases not matched to a gene: 14. The CDR3 DNA reads as TGTGCCAGTCCCGCTACCGGGACTAGCGGGGGGGCTGAAGATACGCAGTATTTT. The encoded protein is CASPATGTSGGAEDTQYF.

This chain joins TRBV11-3 and TRBJ2-2; TRBD1 aligns across 7 bases. The V gene's germline CDR1 is SGHNT and CDR2 YENEEA. J was trimmed by 6 bases and V by 5 bases; bases with no gene match: 9. The CDR3 covers 15 residues. The chain's CDR3 is CASSQQGPSSGELFF. CDR3 coding DNA: TGTGCCAGCAGCCAACAGGGGCCGAGCTCCGGGGAGCTGTTTTTT. Together with reference TRBV11-3 and TRBJ2-2, the CDR3 gives the full variable domain: EAGVVQSPRYKIIEKKQPVAFWCNPISGHNTLYWYLQNLGQGPELLIRYENEEAVDDSQLPKDRFSAERLKGVDSTLKIQPAELGDSAVYLCASSQQGPSSGELFFGEGSRLTVL.

The rearrangement uses TRBV3-1 (or the pseudogene TRBV3-2) and TRBJ2-2; D uncertain. V lost 4 bases, J lost 6 bases, and 9 bases lay in between. Germline V CDR1 and CDR2: LGHDT, YNNKEL (reference sequence). This CDR3 has 13 residues. The CDR3 sequence is CASSLPRAGELFF. CDR3 coding DNA: TGTGCCAGCAGCCTACCAAGAGCCGGGGAGCTGTTTTTT.

This chain uses TRBV4-1 with TRBJ1-2, with D possibly TRBD1 on 6 matching bases. The CDR3 is 15 residues long. CDR1 and CDR2 (germline): MGHRA, YSYEKL. Trimming took 0 bases from V and 3 from J, leaving 11 bases between them. This chain's CDR3 is CASSQDPTGYYGYTF. The CDR3 DNA reads TGCGCCAGCAGCCAAGATCCCACAGGGTACTATGGCTACACCTTC.

The chain uses TRBV4-3 and TRBJ1-2, with a possible D match to TRBD1 (5 bases). V gave up 0 bases and J gave up 4 bases, with 9 bases separating them. The CDR3 spans 14 residues. Germline V gene lookup returns CDR1 LGHNA and CDR2 YSLEER. This chain's CDR3 is CASSQDGGAYGYTF. The DNA for the CDR3 is TGCGCCAGCAGCCAAGATGGTGGGGCCTATGGCTACACCTTC.

The CDR3 nucleotides are TGTGCCAGCAGTTACCTCCTGGGAGCGGCTCTAGCCAAAAACATTCAGTACTTC. Its protein product is CASSYLLGAALAKNIQYF. V usage is TRBV6-2 or TRBV6-3 and J usage is TRBJ2-4; weak D call: TRBD2 (5 bases). V lost 2 bases and J lost 0, with 17 bases in between. CDR3 length equals 18 residues. The germline V gene has CDR1 MNHEY and CDR2 SVGEGT.